The 9 T cell receptor beta chains below come from one sample, sequenced in a study of blood T cells in healthy people across ages. Alongside a J-beta primer mix, a sample-barcoded 5' primer served in a second PCR lasting 7 to 11 cycles. A single record per CDR3 protein comes from TCRdb applying MiXCR to the 5' RACE reads. The table has about 670,000 distinct CDR3 sequences, roughly two fifths seen once. The sample comprised blood. Receptor source: a man older than 75 in good health.

The J gene is TRBJ2-3, the V gene TRBV12-5; no firm D call. The germline gives CDR1 LGHNT, CDR2 FRNRAP. Trimming shortened V by 5 bases and J by 2 bases, and 11 bases separated the two germline ends. The CDR3 covers 14 residues. The CDR3 loop is CASGLGGSTDTQYF. The CDR3 nucleotides are TGTGCTAGTGGTCTCGGCGGCTCCACAGATACGCAGTATTTT.

This clonotype appeared many times. This chain connects TRBV29-1 to TRBJ2-7; tentative D call: TRBD1 (6 bases). The germline CDR1 and CDR2 sequences are SQVTM and ANQGSEA. This CDR3 spans 13 amino acids. Trimming shortened V by 7 bases and J by 1 base, and 14 bases separated the two germline ends. In DNA, the CDR3 is TGCAGCGCCGCCAGGGGAAGGTCCTACGAGCAGTACTTC. This codes for CSAARGRSYEQYF.

The CDR3 spells CSAPSRQTSSTDTQYF. DNA for the CDR3: TGCAGTGCTCCTTCACGACAGACATCTAGCACAGATACGCAGTATTTT. The chain recombines TRBV20-1 with TRBJ2-3, with D possibly being TRBD1 (5 bases). There are 16 residues in the CDR3. Trimming took off 5 bases at V and 0 bases at J, with 18 bases between the two ends. CDR1 and CDR2 from the germline V gene are DFQATT and SNEGSKA (reference sequence).

This clonotype occurred a few times. The chain links TRBV4-2 to TRBJ2-2, with D tentatively TRBD1 (5 bases). This CDR3 contains 15 residues. Germline V lookup: CDR1 LGHNA, CDR2 YNFKEQ. V shed 4 bases and J shed 1 base, with 10 bases lying between them. The CDR3 region is CASSPRELNTGELFF. The CDR3 bases are TGTGCCAGCAGCCCCAGGGAACTGAACACCGGGGAGCTGTTTTTT.

The table lists this clonotype with a few counts. V is TRBV7-9 and J is TRBJ2-1; D unresolved. The V and J ends lost 1 base and 8 bases respectively, with 12 bases between them. The CDR3 is made up of 14 amino acids. The V gene's germline CDR1 is SEHNR and CDR2 FQNEAQ (reference sequence). For the CDR3, the DNA is TGTGCCAGCAGCTTAGTCGCTGGGAAGTATGAGCAGTTCTTC. Translation gives CASSLVAGKYEQFF.

J is TRBJ2-5 and V is TRBV11-2, with a weak D call TRBD1 (6 bases). With 3 bases removed from V and 11 bases from J, the gap between germline ends came to 13 bases. The CDR3 runs to 12 residues. Germline values: CDR1 SGHAT, CDR2 FQNNGV. CDR3: CASSFVEGEQYF. The CDR3 DNA reads TGTGCCAGCAGCTTCGTTGAGGGGGAGCAGTACTTC. Together with reference TRBV11-2 and TRBJ2-5, the CDR3 gives the full variable domain: EAGVAQSPRYKIIEKRQSVAFWCNPISGHATLYWYQQILGQGPKLLIQFQNNGVVDDSQLPKDRFSAERLKGVDSTLKIQPAKLEDSAVYLCASSFVEGEQYFGPGTRLLVL.

This rearrangement joins TRBV20-1 to TRBJ1-1; a possible D gene is TRBD1 (5 bases). With 6 bases removed from V and 1 base from J, the gap between germline ends came to 21 bases. The CDR3 has 16 amino acids. Germline V CDR1 and CDR2: DFQATT, SNEGSKA (reference sequence). Written as DNA, the CDR3 is TGCAGTGCAAGGGGCCCGGCAAGTCCTAAGAACACTGAAGCTTTCTTT. This sequence encodes CSARGPASPKNTEAFF.

J is TRBJ1-2 and V is TRBV6-2 or TRBV6-3; TRBD1 might be the D (5 bases). CDR3 length equals 15 residues. Germline V gene lookup returns CDR1 MNHEY and CDR2 SVGEGT. The V end lost 1 base, the J end lost 3 bases, and 12 bases lay between the germline ends. Here the CDR3 DNA reads TGTGCCAGCAGTTACTTGCTCAGGGCTGACTATGGCTACACCTTC. Protein product: CASSYLLRADYGYTF.

A few counts support this clonotype. The chain uses TRBV20-1 and TRBJ2-5; 12 bases map to TRBD1. CDR1 DFQATT and CDR2 SNEGSKA come from the germline V gene (reference sequence). V was pared by 5 bases and J by 11 bases, with 12 bases of the junction left unmatched. This CDR3 region has 14 residues. In DNA form, the CDR3 reads TGCAGTGCTGAACCCGGGACAGGGGGCGGGGAGCAGTACTTC. Translated: CSAEPGTGGGEQYF.